The clone carrying this T cell receptor (beta chain) is a singleton in its sample. What it recognizes is unknown. The sample is drawn from a study of regulatory T cells in long-lasting Graves disease. Specified time point: newly diagnosed GD, antithyroid drugs for less than 3 months. Isolated PBMC RNA provided the starting material for the TCR library. For TCR beta, libraries came from iRepertoire HTBI primers and Arm-PCR of CDR3 regions. In TCRdb, the multiplex PCR reads were re-called with MiXCR into one record per CDR3 protein. The table lists roughly 440,000 distinct CDR3 sequences, approximately 16% of them singletons. Study results and limitations: Compared with new cases, persistent Graves' patients showed reduced TCR diversity.

CDR1 and CDR2 from the germline V gene are DFQATT and SNEGSKA (reference sequence). Losses at the gene ends were 3 bases for V and 7 bases for J; bases not matched to a gene: 6. There are 14 residues in the CDR3. These same data were also listed under a study on T cells in Graves' hyperthyroidism and ophthalmopathy. That work states: Hyperthyroidism of Graves' type that showed no ophthalmopathy progression within 18 months was stable. A 13 V-J signature model discriminated ophthalmopathy versus stable hyperthyroidism.

The sequencing used peripheral blood mononuclear cells (PBMCs), collected at new diagnosis, from a patient treated with antithyroid drugs. The gene calls are TRBV20-1 and TRBJ1-5; 10 bases align to TRBD1. The TCR sequence derives from a woman under 30 with Graves disease. DNA of the CDR3: TGCAGTGCTAGTGACAGGGGGCCCAAACAGCCCCAGCATTTT. Amino acid sequence: CSASDRGPKQPQHF.